This TCR beta chain was obtained from a study of metastatic and nonmetastatic thyroid tumors. Overall study context: From malignant and benign thyroid patients, repertoires in blood and in tumor or nodule tissue were compared. Overall study results and limits: Benign nodules were reported to have significantly lower TCR beta diversity than malignant thyroid tumors, in blood and tumor.

About this clone itself: Its antigen is currently unknown.

V lost 6 bases, J lost 2 bases, and 3 bases stayed unmatched. Germline CDR1 is MDHEN and CDR2 is SYDVKM. The CDR3 runs to 15 residues. Original data processing: Across clinicopathological groups, CDR3 differences served as the basis for building a distant-metastasis classifier for papillary thyroid cancer. TCRdb re-called the PCR reads with MiXCR. TCRdb, not the authors, supplied the V and J calls. The sample includes about 22,000 clones, around a third of them seen just once. Thyroid surgery was preceded by no treatment in any patient. The source of this sequence is a male donor with papillary thyroid cancer or a benign thyroid nodule (not recorded which). Some clones in this sample may be carry-over from other donors' samples. The V gene is TRBV28, the J gene TRBJ2-7; 14 bases are shared with TRBD2. The sample comprised blood. Here the CDR3 reads CASSAGLAGAYEQYF. The CDR3 DNA reads TGTGCCAGCAGCGCGGGACTAGCGGGAGCCTACGAGCAGTACTTC.